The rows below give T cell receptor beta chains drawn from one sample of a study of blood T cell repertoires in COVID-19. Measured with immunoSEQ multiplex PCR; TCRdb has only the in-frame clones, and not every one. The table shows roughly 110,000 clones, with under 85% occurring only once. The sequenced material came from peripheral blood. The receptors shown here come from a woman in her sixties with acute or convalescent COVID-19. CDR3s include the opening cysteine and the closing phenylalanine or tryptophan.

CDR3: CASSLGQGLEKLFF
J: TRBJ1-4
V: TRBV6-6

CDR3: CASSRGQGASEAFF
J: TRBJ1-1
V: TRBV10-1

CDR3: CASSLAGAPQETQYF
J: TRBJ2-5
V: TRBV7-7

CDR3: CASNEGVWEKLFF
J: TRBJ1-4
V: TRBV2

CDR3: CASKSGRSNQPQHF
J: TRBJ1-5
V: TRBV19

CDR3: CASSQVIPYEQYF
J: TRBJ2-7
V: TRBV4-1

CDR3: CASSQDQGDYGYTF
J: TRBJ1-2
V: TRBV4-2

CDR3: CASSISRTGRGYTF
J: TRBJ1-2
V: TRBV19

CDR3: CASSQPGLGRNEQFF
J: TRBJ2-1
V: TRBV14

CDR3: CASGKRLAGSYEQYF
J: TRBJ2-7
V: TRBV11-2

CDR3: CASSLIPGGDDGYTF
J: TRBJ1-2
V: TRBV7-2

CDR3: CASSSPPGQLNEKLFF
J: TRBJ1-4
V: TRBV2

CDR3: CSAYRGTEAFF
J: TRBJ1-1
V: TRBV20-1

CDR3: CASSLTGTVNTGELFF
J: TRBJ2-2
V: TRBV5-1

CDR3: CASSQAPGSYGYTF
J: TRBJ1-2
V: TRBV3-1/TRBV3-2

CDR3: CASSLVSLPYYEQYF
J: TRBJ2-7
V: TRBV7-8

CDR3: CASGWRENGNTIYF
J: TRBJ1-3
V: TRBV12-5

CDR3: CASRKPGQGSTEAFF
J: TRBJ1-1
V: TRBV27

CDR3: CASSLRTGAATGELFF
J: TRBJ2-2
V: TRBV11-3

CDR3: CASNPSGGAGEKLFF
J: TRBJ1-4
V: TRBV28

CDR3: CASSQPPLEETQYF
J: TRBJ2-5
V: TRBV27

CDR3: CASSSFINTQYF
J: TRBJ2-3
V: TRBV7-9

CDR3: CASSFRGEQYF
J: TRBJ2-7
V: TRBV5-6

CDR3: CASSSGLAGGSYNEQFF
J: TRBJ2-1
V: TRBV7-3

CDR3: CASSTTGDGGYTF
J: TRBJ1-2
V: TRBV10-2

CDR3: CASSQDLGQVYGYTF
J: TRBJ1-2
V: TRBV3-1/TRBV3-2

CDR3: CASSFERERGFYNEQFF
J: TRBJ2-1
V: TRBV27

CDR3: CASSPAGSVIVREYGYTF
J: TRBJ1-2
V: TRBV27

CDR3: CASSGDRGPTSTEAFF
J: TRBJ1-1
V: TRBV5-1

CDR3: CASRPSGTGIRPLHF
J: TRBJ1-6
V: TRBV28

CDR3: CASSAFQGAMGSPLHF
J: TRBJ1-6
V: TRBV9

CDR3: CASSLLAGGWYEQYF
J: TRBJ2-7
V: TRBV5-1

CDR3: CASSVQGSVGYGYTF
J: TRBJ1-2
V: TRBV2

CDR3: CASSEGGTGDSYEQYF
J: TRBJ2-7
V: TRBV2

CDR3: CASSPADRGYEQYF
J: TRBJ2-7
V: TRBV11-3

CDR3: CAILGERRGTEYF
J: TRBJ2-3
V: TRBV21-1

CDR3: CASSLPTSGRTGELFF
J: TRBJ2-2
V: TRBV28

CDR3: CASSFVGTGGYEQYF
J: TRBJ2-7
V: TRBV27

CDR3: CASSLAPRSVTGNTIYF
J: TRBJ1-3
V: TRBV7-2

CDR3: CASSPLGDEQYF
J: TRBJ2-7
V: TRBV3-1/TRBV3-2

CDR3: CASSFSKGNYEQYF
J: TRBJ2-7
V: TRBV27

CDR3: CASSSQGMGFNYGYTF
J: TRBJ1-2
V: TRBV27

CDR3: CASSLGRDREQYF
J: TRBJ2-7
V: TRBV12-3/TRBV12-4

CDR3: CASSEFFGEFSYNEQFF
J: TRBJ2-1
V: TRBV2

CDR3: CASSIGDRGFGYTF
J: TRBJ1-2
V: TRBV2

CDR3: CASSLTSGINEQYF
J: TRBJ2-7
V: TRBV5-1

CDR3: CASRATQGAYTEAFF
J: TRBJ1-1
V: TRBV11-1

CDR3: CASSPRTGANQPQHF
J: TRBJ1-5
V: TRBV6-5

CDR3: CASSPRGGALFRNNEQFF
J: TRBJ2-1
V: TRBV18

CDR3: CASTQGGAYNYGYTF
J: TRBJ1-2
V: TRBV6-5